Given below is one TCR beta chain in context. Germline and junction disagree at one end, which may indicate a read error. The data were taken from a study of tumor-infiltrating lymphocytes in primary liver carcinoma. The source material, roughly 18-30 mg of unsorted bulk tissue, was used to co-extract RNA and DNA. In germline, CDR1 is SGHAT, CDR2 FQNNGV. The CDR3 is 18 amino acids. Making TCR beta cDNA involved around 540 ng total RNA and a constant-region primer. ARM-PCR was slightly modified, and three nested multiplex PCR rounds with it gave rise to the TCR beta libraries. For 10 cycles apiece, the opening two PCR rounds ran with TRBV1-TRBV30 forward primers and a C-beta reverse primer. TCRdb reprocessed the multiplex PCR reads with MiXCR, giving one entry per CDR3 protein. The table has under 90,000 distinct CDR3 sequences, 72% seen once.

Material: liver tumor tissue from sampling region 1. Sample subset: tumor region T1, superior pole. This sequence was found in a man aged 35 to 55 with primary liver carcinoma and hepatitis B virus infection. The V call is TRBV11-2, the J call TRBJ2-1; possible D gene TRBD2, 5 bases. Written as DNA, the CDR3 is TGCGCCAGCAGCTTTGACCCTAGGAGGACCTGGAGTTACGATGAGCAGTTCTTC. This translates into CASSFDPRRTWSYDEQFF. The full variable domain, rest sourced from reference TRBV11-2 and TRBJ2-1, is EAGVAQSPRYKIIEKRQSVAFWCNPISGHATLYWYQQILGQGPKLLIQFQNNGVVDDSQLPKDRFSAERLKGVDSTLKIQPAKLEDSAVYLCASSFDPRRTWSYDEQFFGPGTRLTVL.